This TCR beta chain was sequenced for a study of tumor-infiltrating lymphocytes in primary liver carcinoma. Study background: Tumor stage was T1-T3 N0M0, and tumor size was roughly 4 to 10 cm across.

Germline CDR1 SGHNT, CDR2 YENEEA. This CDR3 contains 12 residues. V was cut by 2 bases and J by 13 bases, with 12 bases left in between. The source of the blood RNA was unsorted whole blood, and germline DNA was extracted as well. The authors made TCR beta cDNA from around 500 ng total RNA with a constant-region primer. Construction of TCR beta libraries relied on three successive nested multiplex PCR rounds employing slightly modified ARM-PCR. Researchers ran the first two PCR rounds for roughly 11 cycles each with TRBV1-TRBV30 forward primers and a C-beta reverse primer. TCRdb re-called the multiplex PCR reads with MiXCR, one entry per CDR3 protein. The data contain 300,000 to 400,000 distinct CDR3 sequences, roughly two thirds of them singletons.

Sequenced input: peripheral blood. The origin of this receptor is a man aged 40-49 years with primary liver carcinoma and hepatitis B virus infection. This chain joins TRBV11-3 and TRBJ2-1; D is ambiguous. Here the CDR3 DNA reads TGTGCCAGCAGCTTAAACCCTAGTGAACAGTTCTTC. Translated: CASSLNPSEQFF.